This TCR beta chain appears in the sequencing data of a study of blood T cell repertoires in COVID-19 (dated by TCRdb to the early 2020s). A note on the overall study: Collaborator samples came from the United States, Italy and Spain and covered acute and convalescent phases of COVID-19. The material from the prospective study consisted of cDNA or gDNA derived from T cells, B-cell-depleted T cells, or PBMCs. The dataset comprised deeply sampled blood TCRbeta repertoires from subjects exposed to, actively infected with, or recovered from COVID-19. The repertoires were made available in a free public database intended to serve as a resource for research on the immune response to SARS-CoV-2. The samples were drawn from the first 160 participants of the ongoing ImmuneRACE study and from about 1,200 subjects provided by 6 global collaborators. A de-identified subject ID, COVID-19 status, age in years and sex were almost always included in the sample metadata. Where available, HLA class I and class II types were taken from metadata supplied by the sample provider and were not determined by assay-based typing. What the authors observed across the whole study: The amount of clinical and demographic metadata varied by source and participant and was provided uncurated.

The CDR3 numbers 14 residues from cysteine through phenylalanine. CDR3 DNA only is kept here, 42 bases in frame from base 1. The germline V gene yields SGHTS for CDR1 and YDEGEE for CDR2. The V end loses 0 bases and the J end loses 4 bases, and a stretch of 10 bases separates them. TCRbeta CDR3 regions were amplified from genomic DNA using the immunoSEQ Assay, a bias-controlled multiplex PCR. The study's processing was this. The number of nucleated cells in each sample was estimated from the amplification of reference gene primers within the assay. To quantify the absolute abundance of each unique TCRbeta CDR3 rearrangement, sequence reads were collapsed and filtered. For each sample, productive Simpson clonality was calculated by taking the square root of Simpson's diversity index across productive rearrangements. The clones in this table, taken by TCRdb from immuneACCESS, are in-frame only. Not every clone is retained; where verified, under half of the shortfall comes from an unresolved V gene, and the cause of the rest is unknown. D and trimming come from the DNA, and the V and J calls and clone size come from that table. A total of some 130,000 clones appear in this sample, over 60% of them only once. The biggest ten clones account for 3% to 4.5% of the sample.

This clone was observed a few times. There is no known antigen for this receptor. Base qualities are not provided; no much larger clone lies one nucleotide away. The collaborating institutions used their own protocols to collect whole blood in K2EDTA tubes. For TCRbeta analysis, collaborator samples were shipped as frozen whole blood, as isolated PBMCs, or as DNA extracted from either sample type. The material sequenced was peripheral blood. Rearrangement joined TRBV5-8 to TRBJ1-1; the D gene cannot be named for sure. This TCR was sampled from a woman of 80 years or more with acute or convalescent COVID-19. The nucleotide sequence reads TGTGCCAGCAGCTTGGAGAGGTTGATCACTGAAGCTTTCTTT. It is translated as CASSLERLITEAFF.